The 25 T cell receptor beta chains presented below share a single source sample, sequenced in a study of T cells in Graves' hyperthyroidism and ophthalmopathy. TCR beta CDR3 regions were amplified from RNA transcripts. The HTBI set primed first-round TCR CDR3 RT-PCR. TCRdb reanalysed the multiplex PCR reads using MiXCR and keeps one entry per CDR3 protein. The sample shows 700,000 to 950,000 distinct CDR3 sequences, under 45% of them seen only once. Sequencing was carried out using blood. These receptors all stem from a woman aged 40-49 years with Graves' hyperthyroidism.

This clonotype was counted at least ten times. The chain joins TRBV19 to TRBJ1-2, with 7 bases aligning to TRBD1. Germline CDR1 is LNHDA and CDR2 is SQIVND (reference sequence). The CDR3 length is 14 residues. Trimming cost V 6 bases and J 7 bases; bases outside gene matches: 11. The CDR3 loop reads CASSVGQRLGGYTF. The DNA of the CDR3 is TGTGCCAGTAGCGTGGGACAGCGTTTGGGTGGCTACACCTTC.

This clonotype has only a few counts. A read error may explain this, as a much larger clone is one base away. This rearrangement joins TRBV10-3 to TRBJ1-1; no clear D gene. The CDR3 extends over 12 amino acids. Trimming removed 7 bases from V and 0 bases from J, with 6 bases in between. CDR1 is ENHRY and CDR2 is SYGVKD in the germline V gene. The CDR3 spells CAITGLNTEAFF. The CDR3 DNA sequence: TGTGCCATCACGGGCCTGAACACTGAAGCTTTCTTT.

The V call is TRBV5-1, the J call TRBJ1-4; 9 bases match TRBD1. CDR1 SGHRS and CDR2 YFSETQ come from the germline V gene. This CDR3 is 13 amino acids long. The V and J ends lost 7 bases and 8 bases, in that order; junction bases with no gene match: 6. CDR3 loop: CASHLGQGEKLFF. For the CDR3, the DNA is TGCGCCAGCCATCTAGGACAGGGGGAAAAACTGTTTTTT.

This clonotype turned up a few times. The chain employs TRBV5-4 and TRBJ2-2, with 8 bases matching TRBD1. The V gene's germline CDR1 is SGHNT and CDR2 YYREEE (reference sequence). The V gene end was trimmed by 6 bases and the J gene end by 0 bases; junction bases not matched to a gene: 10. The CDR3 loop spans 17 amino acids. The CDR3 region is CASIDSGTGSNTGELFF. The CDR3 DNA sequence: TGTGCCAGCATCGACTCCGGGACAGGATCGAACACCGGGGAGCTGTTTTTT. The complete variable domain, with remaining parts taken from reference TRBV5-4 and TRBJ2-2, reads ETGVTQSPTHLIKTRGQQVTLRCSSQSGHNTVSWYQQALGQGPQFIFQYYREEENGRGNFPPRFSGLQFPNYSSELNVNALELDDSALYLCASIDSGTGSNTGELFFGEGSRLTVL.

This clonotype was seen repeatedly, ten times or more. This chain uses TRBV25-1 with TRBJ2-7, with a possible D match to TRBD1 (5 bases). Germline V CDR1 and CDR2: MGHDK, SYGVNS. CDR3 size: 13 residues. The V end was cut by 6 bases, the J end by 4 bases, with 13 bases between. The CDR3 DNA follows: TGTGCCAGCAGCTGGCGACAGACATACGAGCAGTACTTC. As protein: CASSWRQTYEQYF.

The CDR3 DNA is TGTGCCAGCAGCCGGACTCCAGAAAACTATGGCTACACCTTC. Amino acids: CASSRTPENYGYTF. V and J are TRBV6-5 and TRBJ1-2, with no clear D. This CDR3 spans 14 amino acids. V dropped 6 bases and J dropped 2 bases, with 13 bases sitting between them. From germline, CDR1 is MNHEY and CDR2 SVGAGI.

This clonotype came up many times. This rearrangement joins TRBV10-3 to TRBJ1-1; tentatively, D is TRBD1 (5 bases). With 3 bases removed from V and 6 bases from J, the gap between germline ends came to 11 bases. CDR1 is ENHRY and CDR2 is SYGVKD in the germline V gene. The CDR3 is 13 amino acids. The CDR3 DNA sequence: TGTGCCATCAGTGAAGGGGACGTGGCTGAAGCTTTCTTT. Residues: CAISEGDVAEAFF.

The J gene is TRBJ2-6, the V gene TRBV10-3; the D gene could be TRBD1 or TRBD2 (6 bases each). Germline lookup yields CDR1 ENHRY and CDR2 SYGVKD. The CDR3 has 14 amino acids. Here the CDR3 reads CARGVSSGANVLTF. CDR3 DNA: TGTGCTAGGGGGGTGTCCTCTGGGGCCAACGTCCTGACTTTC.

This clonotype has a count of ten or more. The junction differs from germline at one of its ends, possibly a read error. In DNA, the CDR3 is TGTGCTAGCAGCGCCGGACTAGCGGGGTTATGGGAGACCCAGTACTTC. It yields the protein CASSAGLAGLWETQYF. The chain links TRBV7-7 to TRBJ2-5, with 12 bases that match TRBD2. CDR1 is SSHAT, CDR2 FNYEAQ, per germline (reference sequence). The CDR3 length is 16 residues. The full variable domain, completed using reference TRBV7-7 and TRBJ2-5, is GAGVSQSPRYKVTKRGQDVTLRCDPISSHATLYWYQQALGQGPEFLTYFNYEAQPDKSGLPSDRFSAERPEGSISTLTIQRTEQRDSAMYRCASSAGLAGLWETQYFGPGTRLLVL.

V is TRBV13 and J is TRBJ1-4; perhaps TRBD1 as D (6 bases). Germline CDR1 is PRHDT and CDR2 is FYEKMQ (reference sequence). Trimming stripped 8 bases from V and 8 bases from J, with 12 bases between. The CDR3 sequence is 12 residues long. CDR3 region: CASQGTREKLFF. The DNA for the CDR3 is TGTGCCAGCCAAGGGACAAGAGAAAAACTGTTTTTT.

This sequence joins TRBV20-1 and TRBJ2-5; 13 bases fit TRBD2. The DNA end lines up better with TRBJ2-4; the J call may be wrong. CDR3 length: 16 amino acids. Germline V gives CDR1 DFQATT, CDR2 SNEGSKA (reference sequence). This CDR3 is CSAPRTSGGHKNIQYF. The CDR3 region has the DNA TGCAGTGCCCCGAGGACTAGCGGGGGACACAAAAACATTCAGTACTTC.

In its sample, this clonotype was seen many times. The junction shows a germline mismatch at one end, possibly a read error. The CDR3 DNA is TGTGCCACCAGCGAGGGGACAGGATATGGCTACACCTTC. Translating gives CATSEGTGYGYTF. The V call is TRBV7-9, the J call TRBJ1-2; 8 nucleotides line up with TRBD1. The CDR3 runs 13 residues. Germline CDR1 and CDR2: SEHNR and FQNEAQ (reference sequence).

This clonotype was observed a handful of times. This chain connects TRBV19 to TRBJ1-3; D unclear. CDR1 and CDR2 (germline): LNHDA, SQIVND (reference sequence). Deletions cut 10 bases from V and 2 bases from J, with 15 bases between. This CDR3 contains 14 residues. CDR3 nucleotides: TGTGCCACCATCTCAACGGGAACTGGAAACACCATATATTTT. Translation gives CATISTGTGNTIYF.

As to this clonotype: This may be a read error: a much more frequent sequence differs by one nucleotide. The chain's CDR3 is CSASPRGFYVQYF. CDR3 DNA sequence: TGCAGTGCTAGTCCCAGGGGTTTCTACGTGCAGTACTTC. The chain joins TRBV20-1 to TRBJ2-7; weak D call: TRBD1 (6 bases). The CDR3 is 13 amino acids. CDR1 DFQATT and CDR2 SNEGSKA come from the germline V gene (reference sequence).

As for this clonotype: This may stem from a read error, because a much larger clone lies one nucleotide away. The J gene is TRBJ1-5, the V gene TRBV7-8, with a weak D call TRBD1 (5 bases). The CDR3 consists of 18 residues. The V gene's germline CDR1 is SGHVS and CDR2 FQNEAQ. The ends were cut back, 0 bases at V and 2 bases at J, with 17 bases in the middle. This CDR3 is CASSLACYGGGGNQPQHF. The CDR3 nucleotides read TGTGCCAGCAGCTTAGCCTGTTACGGGGGAGGAGGCAATCAGCCCCAGCATTTT.

Only a few counts were recorded for this clonotype. This sequence joins TRBV5-1 and TRBJ1-2; 7 bases match TRBD1. The CDR3 has 16 residues. The germline gives CDR1 SGHRS, CDR2 YFSETQ. J gave up 5 bases and V 2 bases, and 12 bases lay outside the gene matches. The CDR3 region is CASSLNSGGQIYGYTF. The DNA for the CDR3 is TGCGCCAGCAGCTTAAATTCAGGGGGACAGATATATGGCTACACCTTC.

This clonotype was observed a handful of times. The chain couples TRBV6-6 to TRBJ1-4; D possibly corresponds to TRBD1 (5 bases). Trimming took 2 bases from V and 2 from J, leaving 12 bases between them. The CDR3 is 16 residues long. Germline V CDR1 and CDR2: MNHNY, SVGAGI (reference sequence). The CDR3 loop is CASSYQGVATNEKLFF. In DNA, the CDR3 is TGTGCCAGCAGTTACCAGGGAGTCGCGACTAATGAAAAACTGTTTTTT.

A note on this clonotype: The junction differs from germline at one of its ends, possibly a read error. The chain carries TRBV6-5 and TRBJ2-6; 9 nucleotides align to TRBD1. The germline CDR1 and CDR2 sequences are MNHEY and SVGAGI. The CDR3 has 15 residues. The chain's CDR3 is CARSWTGDGANVLTF. The CDR3 bases are TGTGCCAGAAGTTGGACAGGGGATGGGGCCAACGTCCTGACTTTC.

About this clonotype itself: A read error may account for a junction end that differs from germline. The chain joins TRBV5-1 to TRBJ1-1, with D possibly matching TRBD1 (6 bases). This CDR3 spans 15 amino acids. Looked up from germline, CDR1 is SGHRS and CDR2 is YFSETQ. CDR3 in DNA: TGTGCCAGCACGGAGGCGGGACACTTGAACACTGAAGCTTTCTTT. Its translation is CASTEAGHLNTEAFF.

This clonotype was counted only a few times. The chain combines TRBV27 with TRBJ2-7; D ambiguous. V lost 5 bases to trimming and J lost 3 bases, with 11 bases between them. CDR1 is MNHEY, CDR2 SMNVEV, per germline (reference sequence). The CDR3 runs to 13 residues. Written as DNA, the CDR3 is TGTGCCAGCAGTCCATCAAGGCACTACGAGCAGTACTTC. It specifies CASSPSRHYEQYF.

Many counts were recorded for this clonotype. A junction boundary mismatches the germline segment, possibly from a read error. The J gene is TRBJ2-7, the V gene TRBV5-1, with D unresolved. The CDR3 covers 12 residues. In germline, CDR1 is SGHRS, CDR2 YFSETQ. The CDR3 loop reads CASSLDGYEQYF. DNA of the CDR3: TGTGCCAGCAGCTTGGACGGTTACGAGCAGTACTTC.

This clonotype has a handful of counts. The chain has TRBV11-1 and TRBJ2-5; the D gene is possibly TRBD1 (6 bases). V lost 5 bases and J 5 bases, leaving 21 bases between the germline ends. Germline V gene data show CDR1 as SGHAT and CDR2 as FQDESV (reference sequence). There are 16 residues in the CDR3. The CDR3 nucleotides are TGTGCCAGCAGCCTATACCAACAGGGAAAGGATGAGACCCAGTACTTC. Translation: CASSLYQQGKDETQYF.

Many counts were recorded for this clonotype. J is TRBJ1-2 and V is TRBV7-2; D is perhaps TRBD1 (5 bases). The germline V gene has CDR1 SGHTA and CDR2 FQGNSA. The CDR3 spans 17 residues. The ends were cut back, 1 base at V and 5 bases at J, with 20 bases in the middle. This CDR3 reads CASSLGAGFVPQYGYTF. In DNA, the CDR3 is TGTGCCAGCAGCTTAGGGGCAGGGTTTGTCCCGCAATATGGCTACACCTTC.

This clonotype has more than one count but fewer than ten. This chain links TRBV4-1 with TRBJ1-3, with D hard to call. The CDR3 sequence is 14 residues long. With 5 bases removed from V and 7 bases from J, the gap between germline ends came to 15 bases. Germline-derived CDR1 and CDR2 are MGHRA and YSYEKL. DNA of the CDR3: TGCGCCAGCAGCTATTCAGTGGGTGAGAACACCATATATTTT. Translated, it gives CASSYSVGENTIYF.

The sample holds many counts of this clonotype. This chain connects TRBV29-1 to TRBJ1-2, with 7 bases lining up with TRBD1. The V gene's germline CDR1 is SQVTM and CDR2 ANQGSEA. CDR3 length equals 13 residues. Trimming at V came to 3 bases and at J to 7 bases, leaving 8 bases not matched to a gene. In nucleotides, the CDR3 is TGCAGCGTTGAGGCAGGGGGTCGACGTGGCTACACCTTC. Translation: CSVEAGGRRGYTF.